This T cell receptor (beta chain) is from a study of brain T cells in children with intractable seizures. This clone was detected only a few times. The CDR3 is made up of 14 amino acids. V shed 3 bases and J shed 4 bases, with 13 bases lying between them. Germline loops: CDR1 DFQATT, CDR2 SNEGSKA (reference sequence). The table came from immunoSEQ multiplex PCR; TCRdb's copy has only in-frame clones and leaves some out. The sample records approximately 3,900 clones, about 78% being singletons. The sequenced cases were selected for having the highest brain T cell transcript signatures. Here the sequenced sample was resected brain tissue, taken at surgery. The J gene is TRBJ1-5, the V gene TRBV20-1; D remains ambiguous. The sequence came from a girl aged 2 to 9 with Rasmussen encephalitis and intractable seizures. The CDR3 spells CSASAGSGNQPQHF. The CDR3 DNA follows: TGCAGTGCTAGTGCCGGGTCAGGTAATCAGCCCCAGCATTTT.